This TCR beta chain was captured by sequencing in a study of shared clonotypes between healthy human individuals. The data were produced by immunoSEQ multiplex PCR, yet TCRdb's version contains in-frame clones alone and is incomplete. The sample consists of approximately 2.3 million clones, 90% to 95% of them appearing once. The sequence came from a man aged 18 to 30 in good health. Some clones in this sample may be carry-over from other donors' samples. Sample: naive CD4+ T cells from PBMCs. Subset: CD45RA+ positively selected.

This CDR3 is CASSPTTDRGDEQYF. CDR3 DNA: TGTGCCAGCTCACCCACTACGGACAGGGGAGACGAGCAGTACTTC. The chain carries TRBV18 and TRBJ2-7; 9 nucleotides agree with TRBD1. V lost 3 bases and J lost 5; bases outside the gene matches: 8. Per the germline V gene, CDR1 is KGHSH and CDR2 is LQKENI. The CDR3 is 15 residues long.